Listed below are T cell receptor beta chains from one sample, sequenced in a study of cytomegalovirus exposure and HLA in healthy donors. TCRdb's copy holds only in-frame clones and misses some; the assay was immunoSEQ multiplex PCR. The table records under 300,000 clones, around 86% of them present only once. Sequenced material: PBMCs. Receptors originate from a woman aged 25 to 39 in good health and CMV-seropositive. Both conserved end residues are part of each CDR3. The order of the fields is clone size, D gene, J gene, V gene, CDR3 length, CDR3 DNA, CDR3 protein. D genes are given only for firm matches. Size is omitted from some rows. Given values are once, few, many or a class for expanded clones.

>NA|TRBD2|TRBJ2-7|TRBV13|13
TGTGCCAGCAGCTTGACTAGCGGCTACGAGCAGTACTTC
CASSLTSGYEQYF
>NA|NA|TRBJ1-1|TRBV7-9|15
TGTGCCAGCAGCTTGAGGAGGTCTGGGAGCACTGAAGCTTTCTTT
CASSLRRSGSTEAFF
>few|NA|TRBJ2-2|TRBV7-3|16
TGTGCCAGCAGCTACCCTGGGCGGGGGAACACCGGGGAGCTGTTTTTT
CASSYPGRGNTGELFF
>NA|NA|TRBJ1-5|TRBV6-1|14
TGTGCCAGCACAGCAGGGGATAGCAATCAGCCCCAGCATTTT
CASTAGDSNQPQHF
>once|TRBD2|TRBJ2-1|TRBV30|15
TGTGCCTGGAGTGTGACTAGCGGGTGGGACAATGAGCAGTTCTTC
CAWSVTSGWDNEQFF
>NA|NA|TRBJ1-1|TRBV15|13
TGTGCCACCAGCAGGCAGGGGAACACTGAAGCTTTCTTT
CATSRQGNTEAFF
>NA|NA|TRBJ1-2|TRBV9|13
TGTGCCAGCAGCCCGGACATCAACTATGGCTACACCTTC
CASSPDINYGYTF
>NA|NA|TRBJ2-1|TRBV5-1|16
TGCGCCAGCAGCTTGATTGCCGGGAGCTCCTACAATGAGCAGTTCTTC
CASSLIAGSSYNEQFF
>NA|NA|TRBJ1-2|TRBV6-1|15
TGTGCCAGCACCCCCGGCGGGGGAGGTAACTATGGCTACACCTTC
CASTPGGGGNYGYTF
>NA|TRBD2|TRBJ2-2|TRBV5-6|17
TGTGCCAGCAGCTTGGGACTAGCGGGAGGGCCCACCGGGGAGCTGTTTTTT
CASSLGLAGGPTGELFF
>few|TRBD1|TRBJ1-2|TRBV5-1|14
TGCGCCAGCAGCATCGGGACAGCTAACTATGGCTACACCTTC
CASSIGTANYGYTF
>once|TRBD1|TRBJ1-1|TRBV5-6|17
TGTGCCAGCAGCTTGGGACAGGGTAGTGAGGCGAACACTGAAGCTTTCTTT
CASSLGQGSEANTEAFF
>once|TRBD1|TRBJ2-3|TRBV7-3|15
TGTGCCAGTTCTCTGGGACAGGGAGACACAGATACGCAGTATTTT
CASSLGQGDTDTQYF
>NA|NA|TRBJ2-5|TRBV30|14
TGTGCCTGGAGGCCGTGGCGGGCACAAGAGACCCAGTACTTC
CAWRPWRAQETQYF
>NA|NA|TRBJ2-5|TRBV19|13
TGTGCCAGTAGTATAACTAGCCTGGAGACCCAGTACTTC
CASSITSLETQYF
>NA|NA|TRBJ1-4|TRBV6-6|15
TGTGCCAGCAGTTACTACGGGGGTAGCAATGAAAAACTGTTTTTT
CASSYYGGSNEKLFF
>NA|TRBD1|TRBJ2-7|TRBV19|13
TGTGCCAGTAGTCCAGACAGGGGTTACGAGCAGTACTTC
CASSPDRGYEQYF
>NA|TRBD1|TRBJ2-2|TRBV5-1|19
TGCGCCAGCAGCTTCTCCGGGACAGGCCAGAATATTAACACCGGGGAGCTGTTTTTT
CASSFSGTGQNINTGELFF
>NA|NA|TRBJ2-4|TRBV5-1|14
TGCGCCAGCAGCTTGGGGGGAGTCAAAAACATTCAGTACTTC
CASSLGGVKNIQYF
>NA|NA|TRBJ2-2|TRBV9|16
TGTGCCAGCAGCCCAGGGGGTGGGAGGTACACCGGGGAGCTGTTTTTT
CASSPGGGRYTGELFF
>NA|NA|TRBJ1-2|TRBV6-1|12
TGTGCCGGCCGGGATACTAACTATGGCTACACCTTC
CAGRDTNYGYTF
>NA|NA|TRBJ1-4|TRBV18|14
TGTGCCAGCTCCCCATATGAAGGGGTAGAAAAACTGTTTTTT
CASSPYEGVEKLFF
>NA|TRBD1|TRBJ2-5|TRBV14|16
TGTGCCAGCAGCCAGGGGTACAGGACAGGGAAAGAGACCCAGTACTTC
CASSQGYRTGKETQYF
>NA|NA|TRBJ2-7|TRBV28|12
TGTGCCAGCAGCCTTGACAGCTACGAGCAGTACTTC
CASSLDSYEQYF
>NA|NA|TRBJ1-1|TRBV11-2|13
TGTGCCAGCAGCTTTTCCGTGACAAGTGAAGCTTTCTTT
CASSFSVTSEAFF
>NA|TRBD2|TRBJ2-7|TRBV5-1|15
TGCGCCAGCAGCCAAACCGGGACTATCTCCTACGAGCAGTACTTC
CASSQTGTISYEQYF
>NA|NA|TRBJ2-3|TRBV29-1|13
TGCAGCGTTGAAGGCGGAGGCTTAGATACGCAGTATTTT
CSVEGGGLDTQYF
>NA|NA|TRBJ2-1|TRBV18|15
TGTGCCAGCTCTCCGCGGGGACGGGAATACAATGAGCAGTTCTTC
CASSPRGREYNEQFF
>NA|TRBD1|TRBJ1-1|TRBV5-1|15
TGCGCCAGCAGGGGACAGGCGACCCTGAACACTGAAGCTTTCTTT
CASRGQATLNTEAFF
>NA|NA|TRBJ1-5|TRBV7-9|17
TGTGCCAGCAGCCCCTCGGGGGGACCATATAGCAATCAGCCCCAGCATTTT
CASSPSGGPYSNQPQHF
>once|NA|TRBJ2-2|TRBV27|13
TGTGCCAGCAGTTTTCGGGTCACCGGGGAGCTGTTTTTT
CASSFRVTGELFF
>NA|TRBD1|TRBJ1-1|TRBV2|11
TGTGCCAGACCGAACAGGGGTGAAGCTTTCTTT
CARPNRGEAFF
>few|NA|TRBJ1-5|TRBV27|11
TGTGCCAGCGGCCGGGACTTGCCCCAGCATTTT
CASGRDLPQHF
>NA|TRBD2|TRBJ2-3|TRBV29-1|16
TGCAGCGCGAAACTAGCGGGAGGTGGTAGGGCAGATACGCAGTATTTT
CSAKLAGGGRADTQYF
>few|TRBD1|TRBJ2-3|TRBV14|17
TGTGCCAGCAGCTGGACCCTCGGGACAGGGGGCCCAGATACGCAGTATTTT
CASSWTLGTGGPDTQYF
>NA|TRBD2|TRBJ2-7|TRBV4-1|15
TGCGCCAGCAGCCAGGAACTTAGCGGGAACTACGAGCAGTACTTC
CASSQELSGNYEQYF